The following is a T cell receptor (beta chain) sequence with its context. The entry originates in a study of blood T cell repertoires in COVID-19. Produced via immunoSEQ multiplex PCR; TCRdb's table is partial and in-frame only. This sample has about 130,000 clones; about 85% occur once, and the top ten carry roughly 1.8%. The sequencing sample was made of peripheral blood. This TCR was recovered from a man between 65 and 85 years old with acute or convalescent COVID-19.

The DNA of the CDR3 is TGTGCCAGCAGTCCGCCTGCAGGGGGCGCGCGGGAGACCCAGTACTTC. Its protein is CASSPPAGGARETQYF. The chain carries TRBV7-9 and TRBJ2-5; 8 bases line up with TRBD1. Germline V gene lookup returns CDR1 SEHNR and CDR2 FQNEAQ (reference sequence). CDR3 length: 16 amino acids. Unmatched junction bases numbered 14, after V lost 6 bases and J lost 5 bases.